This T cell receptor (beta chain) was sequenced during a study of human T cells and chemical hapten exposure. Study background: DPC 0.01% went on the upper back by patch test, with reading at 6 days.

Findings and limits, study-wide: A positive correlation with patch test score was found for PT1 expanded TCR counts.

As for this clonotype: The target antigen is unknown.

Described time point: patch test 1, 2 weeks after DPC sensitization. Treatment given: therapeutic diphenylcyclopropenone sensitization with weekly scalp DPC. Prior to each patch test being applied, blood was drawn. Via MiXCR, TCRdb re-called the RACE reads, giving one row per CDR3 protein. The sample lists 150,000 to 200,000 distinct CDR3 sequences, approximately 15% occurring once. This clonotype was sampled from a woman aged 25-40 years with alopecia areata. Some clones in this sample may be carry-over from other donors' samples. The sequencing here drew on whole blood, taken in connection with sensitization to the hapten diphenylcyclopropenone (DPC).

This CDR3 is CAISKGNEQFF. The CDR3 DNA reads TGTGCCATCAGTAAGGGAAATGAGCAGTTCTTC. The V gene is TRBV10-3, the J gene TRBJ2-1; D ambiguous. Germline CDR1 ENHRY, CDR2 SYGVKD. V lost 5 bases to trimming and J lost 7 bases, with 6 bases between them. CDR3 length equals 11 residues.